The entry below describes one TCR beta chain. Its antigen target is currently unknown. Per-nucleotide qualities are absent, and no much larger clonotype sits a single base away. This specimen comes from a study of chemoradiotherapy in HPV16-positive cancers (dated by TCRdb to the early 2020s). About the investigation overall: Functional T-cell assays on cells from two HPV16-positive patients defined candidate HPV-specific T-cell clones and common TCR motifs. TCR repertoires from some 90 patients with HPV-related cancers were then used to track the candidate HPV-specific TCRs and motifs. The study asked whether T-cell immunity to the HPV oncoproteins E6 and E7 changes during chemoradiotherapy and whether this immunity affects survival. Here is what the overall study found, with its caveats: Expansion of candidate HPV-specific clones and E7-related TCR motifs was observed in the tumor microenvironment during treatment, whereas no such expansion was observed for non-HPV-specific T cells. In HPV16-positive patients, expansion of HPV-responsive T cells during chemoradiotherapy was found to be associated with improved recurrence-free survival. Only two HPV16-positive patients were used to derive the functional definition of HPV-specific T cells, and the survival association was reported for HPV16-positive patients.

Receptor libraries were prepared by the immunoSEQ multiplex PCR assay. TCRdb mirrors the immuneACCESS table, restricted to in-frame sequences. Some clones are absent from its copies; in checked studies, under half trace to an unresolved V gene, and the reason for the others is unknown. This sample is represented by approximately 2,500 clones; under 90% of them were singletons. Just over 9% of the sample is held by the ten biggest clonotypes. Repertoires were sampled multiple times during chemoradiotherapy, which allowed clonal expansion in the tumor microenvironment to be followed. CDR1 and CDR2, looked up from the germline V gene (reference sequence), are MNHNY and SVGAGI. The CDR3 runs 13 amino acids, cysteine and phenylalanine included. The kept DNA is CDR3 alone, 39 bases in frame from the first base. Clipping removes 7 bases from V and 4 bases from J, with 6 as the unmatched junction base count.

The sequencing used tumor tissue, collected from a patient who underwent chemoradiotherapy. The sequence came from a human donor with HPV-associated anogenital cancer. The sequence is built from TRBV6-6 and TRBJ1-1, and 7 junction bases match TRBD1. The DNA sequence reads TGTGCCAGCAATACAGGGGTAGGCACTGAAGCTTTCTTT. This codes for CASNTGVGTEAFF.